The entry below describes one T cell receptor beta chain. Its antigen remains unknown. In the PCR, 60 Vbeta and 13 Jbeta primers were used. Using immunoSEQ multiplex PCR, the repertoire was profiled, and TCRdb retains in-frame clones only, with some absent. The sample contains some 170,000 clones, 80% to 90% of which appear only once. The entry originates in a study of cytomegalovirus exposure and HLA in healthy donors. Findings of the study overall: High sensitivity and specificity were reportedly achieved when the classifier diagnosed cytomegalovirus status. On later analysis, the bulk of CMV-associated TCR beta chains appeared to be HLA-restricted.

The germline V and J ends were trimmed by 5 bases and 4 bases, with 20 bases remaining between them. This CDR3 spans 16 amino acids. The V gene's germline CDR1 is MDHEN and CDR2 SYDVKM. The sequenced sample was PBMCs. The clonotype originates from a woman aged 18-29 years in good health and CMV-seropositive. The chain recombines TRBV28 with TRBJ1-1, with D unresolved. Here the CDR3 reads CASSLGLMGGITEAFF. As DNA, the CDR3 is TGTGCCAGCAGTCTCGGTCTAATGGGAGGGATCACTGAAGCTTTCTTT. Filled out from reference TRBV28 and TRBJ1-1, the complete variable domain reads DVKVTQSSRYLVKRTGEKVFLECVQDMDHENMFWYRQDPGLGLRLIYFSYDVKMKEKGDIPEGYSVSREKKERFSLILESASTNQTSMYLCASSLGLMGGITEAFFGQGTRLTVV.